These T cell receptor beta chains were read from a single sample in a study of blood T cell repertoires in COVID-19. Using immunoSEQ multiplex PCR, the repertoire was profiled, and TCRdb retains in-frame clones only, with some absent. Of hundreds of thousands of clones in the sample, around nine tenths were seen once. Source material: peripheral blood. All receptors come from an older woman with COVID-19, enrolled during active disease. CDR3s include the opening cysteine and the closing phenylalanine or tryptophan. The order of the fields is D gene, clone size, J gene, V gene, CDR3 protein, CDR3 DNA. D genes are given only for firm matches. Clone size, where shown, is once, few, many, or a class for clones that have expanded.

>TRBD2|-|TRBJ2-7|TRBV9
CASSVAGGPGYEQYF
TGTGCCAGCAGCGTAGCGGGGGGGCCGGGCTACGAGCAGTACTTC
>-|-|TRBJ2-5|TRBV2
CASSESGGQETQYF
TGTGCCAGCAGTGAATCCGGGGGACAAGAGACCCAGTACTTC
>-|-|TRBJ1-1|TRBV10-3
CAIRPTGPNTEAFF
TGTGCCATCAGGCCGACAGGCCCTAACACTGAAGCTTTCTTT
>-|once|TRBJ1-5|TRBV5-6
CASSSQRQARPQHF
TGTGCCAGCAGCTCTCAACGACAGGCCCGGCCCCAGCATTTT
>-|-|TRBJ2-1|TRBV12-3/TRBV12-4
CASSLTSDNEQFF
TGTGCCAGCAGTTTAACCTCGGACAATGAGCAGTTCTTC
>-|-|TRBJ2-2|TRBV5-1
CASNLQGGTGELFF
TGCGCCAGCAACCTGCAGGGTGGGACCGGGGAGCTGTTTTTT
>-|once|TRBJ2-7|TRBV24-1
CATSDLSPGQRAYEQYF
TGTGCCACCAGTGATTTGAGTCCGGGACAGCGGGCCTACGAGCAGTACTTC
>TRBD2|-|TRBJ2-2|TRBV11-3
CASSLEAGGDTGELFF
TGTGCCAGCAGCTTAGAGGCTGGGGGGGACACCGGGGAGCTGTTTTTT
>-|-|TRBJ2-5|TRBV10-3
CAISQGGDQETQYF
TGTGCCATCAGCCAGGGCGGGGACCAAGAGACCCAGTACTTC
>-|-|TRBJ1-1|TRBV10-3
CAIRGQLTGNTEAFF
TGTGCCATCAGAGGACAGCTCACCGGGAACACTGAAGCTTTCTTT
>TRBD1|-|TRBJ1-5|TRBV7-2
CASSYSGTGGTQPQHF
TGTGCCAGCAGCTACTCCGGGACAGGGGGCACTCAGCCCCAGCATTTT
>TRBD1|-|TRBJ2-7|TRBV4-3
CASSQAGDREQYF
TGCGCCAGCAGCCAAGCAGGGGACAGGGAGCAGTACTTC
>TRBD1|-|TRBJ1-1|TRBV5-1
CASSSQGAGTEAFF
TGCGCCAGCAGCTCGCAGGGGGCAGGTACTGAAGCTTTCTTT
>-|once|TRBJ1-5|TRBV4-3
CASSHDRQSGQPQHF
TGCGCCAGCAGCCACGACAGACAGTCGGGTCAGCCCCAGCATTTT